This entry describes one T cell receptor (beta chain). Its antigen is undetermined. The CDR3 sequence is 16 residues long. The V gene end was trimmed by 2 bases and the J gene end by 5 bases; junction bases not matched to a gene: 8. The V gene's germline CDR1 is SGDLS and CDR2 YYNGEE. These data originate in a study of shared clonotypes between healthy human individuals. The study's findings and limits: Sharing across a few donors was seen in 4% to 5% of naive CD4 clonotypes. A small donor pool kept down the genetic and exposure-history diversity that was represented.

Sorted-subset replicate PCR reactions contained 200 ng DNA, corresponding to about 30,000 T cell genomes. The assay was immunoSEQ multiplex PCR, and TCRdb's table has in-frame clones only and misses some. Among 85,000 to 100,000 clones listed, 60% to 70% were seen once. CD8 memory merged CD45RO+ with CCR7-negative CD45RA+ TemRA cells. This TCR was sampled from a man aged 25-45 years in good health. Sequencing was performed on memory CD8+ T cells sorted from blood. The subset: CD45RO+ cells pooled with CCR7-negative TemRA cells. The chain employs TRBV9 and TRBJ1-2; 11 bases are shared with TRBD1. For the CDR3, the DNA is TGTGCCAGCAGCGTCTCGGGACAGGGGGATTTTTATGGCTACACCTTC. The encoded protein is CASSVSGQGDFYGYTF.